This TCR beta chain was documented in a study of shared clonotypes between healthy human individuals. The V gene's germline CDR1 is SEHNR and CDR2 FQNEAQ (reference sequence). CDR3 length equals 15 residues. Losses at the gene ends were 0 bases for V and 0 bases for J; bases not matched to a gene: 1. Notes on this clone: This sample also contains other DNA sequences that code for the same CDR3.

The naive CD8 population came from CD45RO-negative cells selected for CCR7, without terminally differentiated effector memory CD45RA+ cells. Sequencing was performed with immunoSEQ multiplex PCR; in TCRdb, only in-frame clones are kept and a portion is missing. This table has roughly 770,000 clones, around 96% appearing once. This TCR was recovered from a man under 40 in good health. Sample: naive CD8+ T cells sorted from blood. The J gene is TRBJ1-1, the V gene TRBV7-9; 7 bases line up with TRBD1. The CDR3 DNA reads TGTGCCAGCAGCTTAGCACAGGGGATGAACACTGAAGCTTTCTTT. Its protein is CASSLAQGMNTEAFF.